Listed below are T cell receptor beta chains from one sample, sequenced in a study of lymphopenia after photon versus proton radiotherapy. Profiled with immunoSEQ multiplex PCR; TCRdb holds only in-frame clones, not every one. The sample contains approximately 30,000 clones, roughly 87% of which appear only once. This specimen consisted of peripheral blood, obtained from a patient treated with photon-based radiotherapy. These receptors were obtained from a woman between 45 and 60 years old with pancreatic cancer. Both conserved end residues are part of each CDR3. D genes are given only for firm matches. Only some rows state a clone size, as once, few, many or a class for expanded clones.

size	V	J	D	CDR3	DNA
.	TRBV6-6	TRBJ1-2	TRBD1	CASSYSTGGNYGYTF	TGTGCCAGCAGTTACTCGACAGGGGGCAACTATGGCTACACCTTC
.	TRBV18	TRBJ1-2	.	CASSTDFDYGYTF	TGTGCCAGCTCAACAGACTTCGACTATGGCTACACCTTC
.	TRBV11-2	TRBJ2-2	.	CASSQSGVATGELFF	TGTGCCAGCAGCCAGTCGGGAGTCGCCACCGGGGAGCTGTTTTTT
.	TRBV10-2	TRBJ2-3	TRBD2	CASSDGAGGLADTQYF	TGCGCCAGCAGTGACGGAGCGGGAGGGTTAGCAGATACGCAGTATTTT
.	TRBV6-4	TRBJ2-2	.	CASSSEGGNTGELFF	TGTGCCAGCAGCTCCGAGGGGGGGAACACCGGGGAGCTGTTTTTT
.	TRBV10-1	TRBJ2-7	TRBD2	CASSGLGTSGSYEQYF	TGCGCCAGCAGTGGCCTCGGGACTAGCGGCTCCTACGAGCAGTACTTC
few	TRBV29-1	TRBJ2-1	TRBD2	CSVLGTSGGSSYNEQFF	TGCAGCGTTCTCGGGACTAGCGGAGGGAGCTCCTACAATGAGCAGTTCTTC
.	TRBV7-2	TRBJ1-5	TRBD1	CASSKGQGSYSNQPQHF	TGTGCCAGCAGCAAGGGACAGGGGTCCTATAGCAATCAGCCCCAGCATTTT
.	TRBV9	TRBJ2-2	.	CASSVGTSLSGELFF	TGTGCCAGCAGCGTAGGGACCAGCCTGAGCGGGGAGCTGTTTTTT
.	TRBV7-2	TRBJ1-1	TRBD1	CASSLGGTGGTEAFF	TGTGCCAGCAGCTTAGGCGGGACAGGGGGCACTGAAGCTTTCTTT
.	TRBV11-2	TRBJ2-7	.	CASSLTSRTQGTYEQYF	TGTGCCAGCAGCTTAACCTCCAGGACTCAGGGGACCTACGAGCAGTACTTC
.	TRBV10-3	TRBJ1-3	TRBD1	CAISESRGRTGNTIYF	TGTGCCATCAGTGAGTCGAGGGGGCGGACTGGAAACACCATATATTTT
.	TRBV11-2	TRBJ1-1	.	CASSLHGGVPEAFF	TGTGCCAGCAGCTTACACGGGGGAGTGCCTGAAGCTTTCTTT
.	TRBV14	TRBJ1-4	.	CASSERGVGTGGKLFF	TGTGCCAGCAGCGAAAGGGGGGTTGGAACAGGTGGAAAACTGTTTTTT
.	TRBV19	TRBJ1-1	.	CASTPEKVLNTEAFF	TGTGCCAGTACCCCTGAGAAGGTTTTGAACACTGAAGCTTTCTTT
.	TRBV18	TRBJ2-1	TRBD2	CAGSPTSGNNEQFF	TGTGCCGGTTCCCCGACTAGCGGCAACAATGAGCAGTTCTTC
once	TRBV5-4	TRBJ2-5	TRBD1	CASSGGQGVWETQYF	TGTGCCAGCAGCGGGGGACAGGGGGTATGGGAGACCCAGTACTTC
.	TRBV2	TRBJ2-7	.	CASTGDQGNEQYF	TGTGCCAGTACAGGAGACCAGGGTAACGAGCAGTACTTC
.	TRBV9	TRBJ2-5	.	CASSLGPNQETQYF	TGTGCCAGCAGCCTTGGACCCAACCAAGAGACCCAGTACTTC
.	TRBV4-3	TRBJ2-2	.	CASSQDATGGTGELFF	TGCGCCAGCAGCCAGGATGCTACTGGTGGCACCGGGGAGCTGTTTTTT
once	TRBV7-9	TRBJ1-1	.	CASSLGKGTEAFF	TGTGCCAGCAGCTTAGGGAAGGGAACTGAAGCTTTCTTT
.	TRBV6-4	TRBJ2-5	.	CASSDSWEVVGAAQETQYF	TGTGCCAGCAGTGACTCATGGGAGGTAGTCGGGGCAGCCCAAGAGACCCAGTACTTC
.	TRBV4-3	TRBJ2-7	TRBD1	CASSQATGTGGSYEQYF	TGCGCCAGCAGCCAAGCTACCGGGACAGGGGGCTCCTACGAGCAGTACTTC
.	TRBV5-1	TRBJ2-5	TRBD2	CASSFDLAGETQYF	TGCGCCAGCAGCTTTGACCTAGCGGGGGAGACCCAGTACTTC
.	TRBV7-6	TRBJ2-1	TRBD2	CASSPRAGARSEQFF	TGTGCCAGCAGCCCCCGGGCGGGAGCTCGTTCCGAGCAGTTCTTC
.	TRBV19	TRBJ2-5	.	CASSRKGGVRETQYF	TGTGCCAGTAGTCGGAAAGGGGGGGTCAGGGAGACCCAGTACTTC
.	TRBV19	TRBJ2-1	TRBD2	CASSMGFGRYNEQFF	TGTGCCAGTAGTATGGGGTTCGGGAGGTACAATGAGCAGTTCTTC
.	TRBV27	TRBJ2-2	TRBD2	CASSLRGLAGPTGELFF	TGTGCCAGCAGTTTACGGGGACTAGCGGGACCGACCGGGGAGCTGTTTTTT
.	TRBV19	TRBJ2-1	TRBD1	CASRGTGLSYNEQFF	TGTGCCAGTAGGGGGACAGGGCTCTCCTACAATGAGCAGTTCTTC
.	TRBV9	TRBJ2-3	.	CASSVRGIGADTQYF	TGTGCCAGCAGCGTAAGAGGGATAGGGGCAGATACGCAGTATTTT
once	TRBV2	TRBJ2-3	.	CASRSADTQYF	TGTGCCAGCAGGTCAGCAGATACGCAGTATTTT
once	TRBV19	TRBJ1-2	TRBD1	CASSIHSGGETGYTF	TGTGCCAGTAGTATACACTCAGGGGGCGAAACTGGCTACACCTTC
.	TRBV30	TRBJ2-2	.	CAWSATSPTGELFF	TGTGCCTGGAGTGCTACTAGTCCCACCGGGGAGCTGTTTTTT
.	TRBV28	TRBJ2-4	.	CASTPHGRSTKNIQYF	TGTGCCAGCACCCCTCACGGTCGGAGTACCAAAAACATTCAGTACTTC
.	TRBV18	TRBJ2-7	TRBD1	CASSAIGTGYEQYF	TGTGCCAGCTCAGCAATCGGGACAGGCTACGAGCAGTACTTC
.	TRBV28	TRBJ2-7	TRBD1	CASRAAQGHSYEQYF	TGTGCCAGCAGGGCTGCACAGGGGCACTCCTACGAGCAGTACTTC
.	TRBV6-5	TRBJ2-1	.	CASTPGQGQQFF	TGTGCCAGCACTCCGGGGCAGGGTCAGCAGTTCTTC
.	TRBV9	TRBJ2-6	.	CASSVSRSSGANVLTF	TGTGCCAGCAGCGTATCACGGAGCTCTGGGGCCAACGTCCTGACTTTC
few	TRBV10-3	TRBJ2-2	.	CAISGTGTGELFF	TGTGCCATCAGTGGGACGGGCACCGGGGAGCTGTTTTTT
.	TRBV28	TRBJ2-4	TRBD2	CASSFRAGGRSDRVKNIQYF	TGTGCCAGCAGTTTTCGGGCGGGAGGGCGATCCGACCGGGTCAAAAACATTCAGTACTTC
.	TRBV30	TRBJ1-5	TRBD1	CAWARVDRDNQPQHF	TGTGCCTGGGCTCGGGTGGACAGGGACAATCAGCCCCAGCATTTT
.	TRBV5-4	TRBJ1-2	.	CASAWRDTNNYGYTF	TGTGCCAGCGCTTGGCGGGATACGAATAACTATGGCTACACCTTC
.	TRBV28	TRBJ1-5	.	CASSLYGKSNQPQHF	TGTGCCAGCAGTTTATACGGGAAAAGCAATCAGCCCCAGCATTTT
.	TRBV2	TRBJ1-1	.	CASSEQNTEAFF	TGTGCCAGCAGTGAACAGAACACTGAAGCTTTCTTT
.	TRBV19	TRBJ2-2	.	CASNPGRNTGELFF	TGTGCCAGTAACCCCGGCCGGAACACCGGGGAGCTGTTTTTT
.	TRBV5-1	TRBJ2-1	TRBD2	CASRPHTSGSYNEQFF	TGCGCCAGCAGGCCTCACACTAGCGGCTCCTACAATGAGCAGTTCTTC
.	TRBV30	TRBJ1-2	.	CAWSVGRGRSYGYTF	TGTGCCTGGAGTGTTGGTCGGGGTAGGTCCTATGGCTACACCTTC
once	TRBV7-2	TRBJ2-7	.	CASSNAPLLPYEQYF	TGTGCCAGCAGCAACGCCCCCCTCCTCCCCTACGAGCAGTACTTC
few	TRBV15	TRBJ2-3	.	CATSRSRNGGPTDTQYF	TGTGCCACCAGCAGGTCAAGAAACGGGGGCCCCACAGATACGCAGTATTTT
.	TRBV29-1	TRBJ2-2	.	CSVEDLTGELFF	TGCAGCGTTGAAGATCTCACCGGGGAGCTGTTTTTT
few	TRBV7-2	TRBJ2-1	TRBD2	CASSFGLAGHNEQFF	TGTGCCAGCAGCTTTGGACTAGCGGGCCACAATGAGCAGTTCTTC
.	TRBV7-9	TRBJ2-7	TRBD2	CASSLPGGSVDYEQYF	TGTGCCAGCAGCTTACCAGGCGGGAGTGTAGACTACGAGCAGTACTTC
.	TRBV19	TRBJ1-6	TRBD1	CASSDTRRDRESSPLHF	TGTGCCAGTAGTGACACCCGTCGGGACAGGGAGAGTTCACCCCTCCACTTT
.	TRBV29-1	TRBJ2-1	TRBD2	CSVQGLAGVGSYNEQFF	TGCAGCGTTCAGGGGCTAGCGGGAGTTGGGTCCTACAATGAGCAGTTCTTC